The 26 T cell receptor beta chains below come from one sample, sequenced in a study of CD8 T cells in Susac syndrome. When the RNA was reverse transcribed, random hexamers were used with an input of roughly 0.45 to 1 ug. MiXCR, applied by TCRdb to the immunoSEQ multiplex PCR reads, yields one record per CDR3 protein. The sample comprises about 210,000 distinct CDR3 sequences, approximately 94% of which are singletons, and about 0.1% rests with the top ten. Sequencing used CD4+ T cells from PBMCs. The receptor source for this set is a human donor in good health.

CDR3 loop: CASSLGDNYEQYV. CDR3 sequence (DNA): TGCGCCAGCAGCTTGGGGGACAACTACGAGCAGTACGTC. V gene TRBV5-1 combines with J gene TRBJ2-7; possible D gene TRBD1, 6 bases. Germline lookup yields CDR1 SGHRS and CDR2 YFSETQ. V gave up 0 bases and J gave up 3 bases, with 7 bases separating them. This CDR3 region has 13 residues.

This clonotype came up once. The chain couples TRBV5-6 to TRBJ2-7; 10 bases align to TRBD2. Germline V lookup: CDR1 SGHDT, CDR2 YYEEEE. The CDR3 has 15 residues. V lost 4 bases, J lost 4 bases, and 8 bases stayed unmatched. The CDR3 spells CASSRKRGGRYEQYV. CDR3 DNA sequence: TGTGCCAGCAGCAGGAAGCGGGGGGGCCGATACGAGCAGTACGTC.

V usage is TRBV7-2 and J usage is TRBJ2-7, with D perhaps matching TRBD1 (6 bases). Germline V gene lookup returns CDR1 SGHTA and CDR2 FQGNSA. V was trimmed by 7 bases and J by 6 bases, leaving 16 bases between them. This CDR3 has 13 amino acids. This chain's CDR3 is CASTSILGGEQYF. The CDR3 DNA follows: TGTGCCAGCACCTCAATCCTAGGGGGCGAGCAGTACTTC.

This chain joins TRBV7-2 and TRBJ1-2, with D tentatively TRBD1 (5 bases). Germline assignment: CDR1 SGHTA and CDR2 FQGNSA. The CDR3 runs 12 residues. V shed 7 bases and J shed 6 bases, with 12 bases lying between them. DNA for the CDR3: TGTGCCAGCACCGCCGGGACGGATGGCTACACCTTC. It encodes CASTAGTDGYTF.

The rearrangement links TRBV19 to TRBJ1-5; a possible D gene is TRBD1 (5 bases). V lost 7 bases and J lost 3, with 16 bases in between. The CDR3 length is 15 residues. Per germline, CDR1 LNHDA and CDR2 SQIVND (reference sequence). CDR3 coding DNA: TGTGCCAGTAAGTTGGGGGGGTTGGACAATCAGCCCCAGCATTTT. As protein: CASKLGGLDNQPQHF.

The chain combines TRBV7-8 with TRBJ2-4; TRBD1 agrees at 8 bases. CDR1 is SGHVS, CDR2 FQNEAQ, per germline. V trimming: 5 bases; J trimming: 6 bases; junction bases outside the gene matches: 9. This CDR3 is built from 15 residues. The CDR3 reads CASSPTRGQANIQYF. CDR3 nucleotide sequence: TGTGCCAGCAGCCCGACCCGGGGACAGGCAAACATTCAGTACTTC.

V usage is TRBV4-2 and J usage is TRBJ2-2, with TRBD2 identical over 9 bases. From germline, CDR1 is LGHNA and CDR2 YNFKEQ. The junction had 3 bases not matched to a gene; V was cut back by 0 bases and J by 1 base. The CDR3 is 17 residues long. Here the CDR3 DNA reads TGTGCCAGCAGCCAAGACCCTAGCGGGGTGAACACCGGGGAGCTGTTTTTT. This sequence encodes CASSQDPSGVNTGELFF.

The chain has TRBV27 and TRBJ2-7; 10 bases are a match to TRBD1. Germline V CDR1 and CDR2: MNHEY, SMNVEV (reference sequence). The junction had 5 bases not matched to a gene; V was cut back by 3 bases and J by 3 bases. The CDR3 length is 15 residues. CDR3 in amino acids: CASSLRQGAGYEQYF. For the CDR3, the DNA is TGTGCCAGCAGTTTGAGACAGGGGGCGGGCTACGAGCAGTACTTC.

The gene calls are TRBV5-4 and TRBJ1-1; weak D call: TRBD1 (6 bases). Germline CDR1 and CDR2: SGHNT and YYREEE (reference sequence). Deletions cut 4 bases from V and 10 bases from J, with 14 bases between. CDR3 length equals 12 residues. The CDR3, as DNA: TGTGCCAGCAGCCAAACAGGGAGAGGAGCTTTCTTT. It encodes CASSQTGRGAFF.

The chain links TRBV23-1 to TRBJ1-3; D is undetermined. TRBV23-1 is marked as an open reading frame, function uncertain. Deletions cut 8 bases from V and 0 bases from J, with 8 bases between. This CDR3 comprises 13 residues. The CDR3 spells CASPFRSGNTIYF. The CDR3 DNA reads as TGCGCCAGCCCTTTTCGCTCTGGAAACACCATATATTTT.

This rearrangement joins TRBV5-1 to TRBJ2-2; TRBD1 is a possible D gene (6 bases). The V gene lost 3 bases and the J gene lost 6 bases, with 15 bases spanning the gap. Germline CDR1 and CDR2: SGHRS and YFSETQ. CDR3 length: 15 residues. CDR3 residues: CASSSTGSPAGELFF. The CDR3 DNA reads as TGCGCCAGCAGCTCCACAGGGTCCCCAGCCGGGGAGCTGTTTTTT.

This clonotype was picked up a small number of times. The chain couples TRBV9 to TRBJ1-1; TRBD1 aligns across 8 bases. Unmatched junction bases numbered 8, after V lost 0 bases and J lost 4 bases. CDR1 SGDLS and CDR2 YYNGEE come from the germline V gene. The CDR3 totals 16 residues. The CDR3 nucleotides read TGTGCCAGCAGCGTAGCCCCACAGGGGGTAACCACTGAAGCTTTCTTT. Protein product: CASSVAPQGVTTEAFF. Complete variable domain (other parts from reference TRBV9 and TRBJ1-1): DSGVTQTPKHLITATGQRVTLRCSPRSGDLSVYWYQQSLDQGLQFLIQYYNGEERAKGNILERFSAQQFPDLHSELNLSSLELGDSALYFCASSVAPQGVTTEAFFGQGTRLTVV.

The rearrangement links TRBV9 to TRBJ2-2, with 11 bases fitting TRBD2. Per germline, CDR1 SGDLS and CDR2 YYNGEE. The CDR3 is 17 residues long. The ends lost 3 bases at V and 1 base at J; junction bases unmatched: 5. The CDR3 spells CASSASGTSGNTGELFF. In DNA form, the CDR3 reads TGTGCCAGCAGCGCCTCCGGGACTAGCGGGAACACCGGGGAGCTGTTTTTT. Based on the CDR3 plus reference TRBV9 and TRBJ2-2, the full variable domain is DSGVTQTPKHLITATGQRVTLRCSPRSGDLSVYWYQQSLDQGLQFLIQYYNGEERAKGNILERFSAQQFPDLHSELNLSSLELGDSALYFCASSASGTSGNTGELFFGEGSRLTVL.

The chain joins TRBV7-3 to TRBJ2-7, with TRBD1 matching over 8 bases. The CDR3 runs to 12 residues. Germline assignment: CDR1 SGHTA and CDR2 FQGTGA. With V trimmed by 3 bases and J by 6 bases, 1 base remained unmatched. CDR3 protein: CASSFTGGEQYF. CDR3 in DNA: TGTGCCAGCAGCTTTACAGGGGGCGAGCAGTACTTC.

The chain couples TRBV4-1 to TRBJ2-6; 9 bases align to TRBD1. The CDR3 contains 20 residues. Germline loops: CDR1 MGHRA, CDR2 YSYEKL. V shed 0 bases, J shed 0 bases, and the junction held 9 bases outside the gene matches. CDR3 in amino acids: CASSQDSTGQGFSGANVLTF. CDR3 coding DNA: TGCGCCAGCAGCCAAGATTCTACGGGACAGGGATTCTCTGGGGCCAACGTCCTGACTTTC.

The CDR3 here is CAWSRGDYGYTF. The DNA of the CDR3 is TGTGCCTGGAGTAGGGGCGACTATGGCTACACCTTC. The chain carries TRBV30 and TRBJ1-2; perhaps TRBD1 as D (5 bases). Trimming pared 2 bases from V and 3 bases from J, leaving 7 bases between. The CDR3 runs 12 residues. Germline-derived CDR1 and CDR2 are GTSNPN and SVGIG (reference sequence). Variable domain in full (rest from reference TRBV30 and TRBJ1-2): SQTIHQWPATLVQPVGSPLSLECTVEGTSNPNLYWYRQAAGRGLQLLFYSVGIGQISSEVPQNLSASRPQDRQFILSSKKLLLSDSGFYLCAWSRGDYGYTFGSGTRLTVV.

The J gene is TRBJ1-6, the V gene TRBV3-1; tentatively, D is TRBD1 (5 bases). This CDR3 has 13 amino acids. The V and J ends lost 6 bases and 5 bases respectively, with 8 bases between them. Germline CDR1 is LGHDT and CDR2 is YNNKEL (reference sequence). CDR3 DNA: TGTGCCAGCAGTCCAGGGAATAATTCACCCCTCCACTTT. This codes for CASSPGNNSPLHF.

V usage is TRBV28 and J usage is TRBJ2-6, with D uncertain. This CDR3 spans 15 amino acids. Per germline, CDR1 MDHEN and CDR2 SYDVKM. V lost 5 bases and J lost 0, with 8 bases in between. The CDR3 protein is CASSLSLSGANVLTF. Written as DNA, the CDR3 is TGTGCCAGCAGTCTGTCTCTCTCTGGGGCCAACGTCCTGACTTTC.

This clonotype is a singleton in its sample. The V call is TRBV5-4, the J call TRBJ1-1; a possible D gene is TRBD1 (6 bases). The germline CDR1 and CDR2 sequences are SGHNT and YYREEE (reference sequence). V gave up 4 bases and J gave up 10 bases, with 14 bases separating them. The CDR3 is made up of 12 amino acids. CDR3 DNA: TGTGCCAGCAGCAAAACAGGGATTGGAGCTTTCTTT. It yields the protein CASSKTGIGAFF. Together with reference TRBV5-4 and TRBJ1-1, the CDR3 gives the full variable domain: ETGVTQSPTHLIKTRGQQVTLRCSSQSGHNTVSWYQQALGQGPQFIFQYYREEENGRGNFPPRFSGLQFPNYSSELNVNALELDDSALYLCASSKTGIGAFFGQGTRLTVV.

This rearrangement joins TRBV7-9 to TRBJ2-5; 9 bases line up with TRBD1. J gave up 2 bases and V 5 bases, and 6 bases lay outside the gene matches. This CDR3 region has 15 residues. Germline CDR1 is SEHNR and CDR2 is FQNEAQ (reference sequence). CDR3 in DNA: TGTGCCAGCAGCACGGGACAGGGTTCGCAAGAGACCCAGTACTTC. The encoded protein is CASSTGQGSQETQYF. The variable domain in full, with the rest retrieved from reference TRBV7-9 and TRBJ2-5, is DTGVSQNPRHKITKRGQNVTFRCDPISEHNRLYWYRQTLGQGPEFLTYFQNEAQLEKSRLLSDRFSAERPKGSFSTLEIQRTEQGDSAMYLCASSTGQGSQETQYFGPGTRLLVL.

The J gene is TRBJ2-1, the V gene TRBV20-1, with 7 bases fitting TRBD2. The junction had 8 bases not matched to a gene; V was cut back by 0 bases and J by 6 bases. Per the germline V gene, CDR1 is DFQATT and CDR2 is SNEGSKA (reference sequence). The CDR3 is made up of 15 amino acids. The CDR3 is CSARDLGGVSNEQFF. In nucleotides, the CDR3 is TGCAGTGCTAGAGATCTGGGGGGGGTTTCCAATGAGCAGTTCTTC.

V usage is TRBV27 and J usage is TRBJ2-2; no definite D call. CDR1 MNHEY and CDR2 SMNVEV come from the germline V gene (reference sequence). Trimming pared 4 bases from V and 4 bases from J, leaving 7 bases between. The CDR3 totals 13 residues. The CDR3 loop reads CASSWLGTGELFF. The DNA for the CDR3 is TGTGCCAGCAGTTGGCTTGGCACCGGGGAGCTGTTTTTT.

This clonotype was observed a single time. The rearrangement links TRBV30 to TRBJ1-6, with D maybe TRBD1 (6 bases). The length of the CDR3 is 13 residues. Germline lookup yields CDR1 GTSNPN and CDR2 SVGIG (reference sequence). The V end lost 2 bases, the J end lost 10 bases, and 12 bases lay between the germline ends. The CDR3 spells CAWSTGQNSPLHF. The DNA of the CDR3 is TGTGCCTGGAGTACAGGGCAAAACTCACCCCTCCACTTT.

Remarks on this clonotype: One end of the junction fails to match germline, which may point to a read error. The chain combines TRBV2 with TRBJ2-1; weak D call: TRBD1 (5 bases). Germline lookup yields CDR1 SNHLY and CDR2 FYNNEI. CDR3 length equals 12 residues. This chain's CDR3 is CAGRAAYNEQFF. The CDR3 region has the DNA TGTGCCGGCAGGGCGGCCTACAATGAGCAGTTCTTC.

The chain has TRBV7-3 and TRBJ1-1; 8 bases map to TRBD1. The CDR3 loop spans 12 amino acids. V shed 5 bases, J shed 8 bases, and the junction held 4 bases outside the gene matches. Germline values: CDR1 SGHTA, CDR2 FQGTGA. The CDR3 coding sequence is TGTGCCAGCAGCGGGGACAGGACCGAAGCTTTCTTT. This encodes CASSGDRTEAFF.

J is TRBJ2-1 and V is TRBV18; TRBD1 might be the D (5 bases). Germline V lookup: CDR1 KGHSH, CDR2 LQKENI. With 5 bases removed from V and 4 bases from J, the gap between germline ends came to 9 bases. This CDR3 has 13 amino acids. The CDR3 coding sequence is TGTGCCAGCTCAGACAGAAATTACAATGAGCAGTTCTTC. It yields the protein CASSDRNYNEQFF.